Below, 17 T cell receptor beta chains from the same sample are listed, as sequenced in a study of spatial heterogeneity in lung cancer. Time point in this sample: sample taken at primary tumor resection. Frozen PBMC, nontumor lung or tumor provided whole RNA, which was sequenced unsorted. TCRdb reprocessed the 5' RACE reads with MiXCR, giving one entry per CDR3 protein. The sample consists of roughly 60,000 distinct CDR3 sequences, about 8% of them appearing once. Here the sequenced sample was PBMCs, taken at surgery. These receptor sequences come from a female donor with early-stage non-small cell lung cancer.

This clonotype was seen more than once but under ten times. J is TRBJ2-7 and V is TRBV6-1; D not certain. Germline loops: CDR1 MNHNS, CDR2 SASEGT. The CDR3 is 14 residues long. V was shortened by 0 bases and J by 3 bases, with 9 bases between the two germline ends. This CDR3 reads CASSEAILVYEQYF. The CDR3 DNA is TGTGCCAGCAGTGAAGCCATCCTAGTCTACGAGCAGTACTTC.

A few counts support this clonotype. This chain uses TRBV4-1 with TRBJ1-2; weak D call: TRBD1 (5 bases). The CDR3 is 14 amino acids. Between the trimmed V and J ends, which lost 4 bases and 4 bases, there was a span of 13 bases. The germline gives CDR1 MGHRA, CDR2 YSYEKL. CDR3 loop: CASSPWLGTYGYTF. The DNA of the CDR3 is TGCGCCAGCAGCCCTTGGCTGGGGACCTATGGCTACACCTTC.

This clonotype has ten or more counts. V and J are TRBV7-9 and TRBJ1-2; D possibly corresponds to TRBD1 (5 bases). V was pared by 5 bases and J by 4 bases, with 20 bases between. Germline CDR1 SEHNR, CDR2 FQNEAQ (reference sequence). This CDR3 has 16 amino acids. CDR3 loop: CASSGGVRESGYGYTF. The CDR3 DNA sequence: TGTGCCAGCAGCGGGGGTGTGAGGGAATCGGGCTATGGCTACACCTTC. The variable domain in full, completed from reference TRBV7-9 and TRBJ1-2, reads DTGVSQNPRHKITKRGQNVTFRCDPISEHNRLYWYRQTLGQGPEFLTYFQNEAQLEKSRLLSDRFSAERPKGSFSTLEIQRTEQGDSAMYLCASSGGVRESGYGYTFGSGTRLTVV.

The V gene is TRBV20-1, the J gene TRBJ1-6; 8 bases align to TRBD1. CDR3 length: 16 residues. V shed 0 bases, J shed 5 bases, and the junction held 6 bases outside the gene matches. Germline CDR1 DFQATT, CDR2 SNEGSKA (reference sequence). CDR3 nucleotides: TGCAGTGCTAGAGAAGCGGACAGGGAAGATAATTCACCCCTCCACTTT. Protein product: CSAREADREDNSPLHF.

V and J are TRBV28 and TRBJ1-1; D unresolved. Trimming left V 1 base short and J 3 bases short, with 3 bases between. Germline lookup yields CDR1 MDHEN and CDR2 SYDVKM. This CDR3 has 12 residues. The CDR3 region is CASSLFHTEAFF. CDR3 nucleotides: TGTGCCAGCAGTTTATTTCACACTGAAGCTTTCTTT. Looking up the rest from reference TRBV28 and TRBJ1-1 gives the full variable domain: DVKVTQSSRYLVKRTGEKVFLECVQDMDHENMFWYRQDPGLGLRLIYFSYDVKMKEKGDIPEGYSVSREKKERFSLILESASTNQTSMYLCASSLFHTEAFFGQGTRLTVV.

The chain links TRBV20-1 to TRBJ1-5, with D unresolved. The CDR3 extends over 16 amino acids. Germline V gives CDR1 DFQATT, CDR2 SNEGSKA (reference sequence). Between the trimmed V and J ends, which lost 0 bases and 4 bases, there was a span of 16 bases. Here the CDR3 DNA reads TGCAGTGCTAGAGACACACCGAGTCCCCTGAATCAGCCCCAGCATTTT. Translating it yields CSARDTPSPLNQPQHF.

This chain links TRBV6-2 or TRBV6-3 with TRBJ1-5, with D hard to call. This CDR3 region has 16 residues. Trimming cost V 2 bases and J 0 bases, with 11 bases left between them. Germline loops: CDR1 MNHEY, CDR2 SVGEGT. The CDR3 DNA reads TGTGCCAGCAGTTACGGTAGGACCTATAGCAATCAGCCCCAGCATTTT. Amino acids: CASSYGRTYSNQPQHF.

There are many counts of this clonotype. The chain joins TRBV10-3 to TRBJ1-5; D is ambiguous. The CDR3 totals 12 residues. Germline V lookup: CDR1 ENHRY, CDR2 SYGVKD. The V end lost 2 bases, the J end lost 4 bases, and 3 bases lay between the germline ends. In nucleotides, the CDR3 is TGTGCCATCAGTGAGCAGAATCAGCCCCAGCATTTT. This sequence encodes CAISEQNQPQHF.

The chain recombines TRBV28 with TRBJ1-5; 7 bases align to TRBD1. The germline gives CDR1 MDHEN, CDR2 SYDVKM. The J segment lost 6 bases and the V segment lost 3 bases, leaving 11 bases of the junction unmatched. The CDR3 contains 16 residues. In DNA form, the CDR3 reads TGTGCCAGCAGTTTGTGGGAAGGGGGCATCAGTCAGCCCCAGCATTTT. Its translation: CASSLWEGGISQPQHF. Full variable domain (outside the CDR3, taken from reference TRBV28 and TRBJ1-5): DVKVTQSSRYLVKRTGEKVFLECVQDMDHENMFWYRQDPGLGLRLIYFSYDVKMKEKGDIPEGYSVSREKKERFSLILESASTNQTSMYLCASSLWEGGISQPQHFGDGTRLSIL.

This clonotype was seen a handful of times. The chain is built from TRBV2 and TRBJ1-1; 8 nucleotides match TRBD1. Germline-derived CDR1 and CDR2 are SNHLY and FYNNEI. Losses at the gene ends were 7 bases for V and 3 bases for J; bases not matched to a gene: 7. The CDR3 covers 14 residues. CDR3 sequence reads: CASIPGGRDTEAFF. CDR3 in DNA: TGTGCCAGCATCCCAGGGGGCAGGGACACTGAAGCTTTCTTT.

This clonotype has more than one count but fewer than ten. Germline and junction disagree at one end, which may indicate a read error. J is TRBJ2-2 and V is TRBV7-3, with D possibly being TRBD1 or TRBD2 (5 bases each). This CDR3 is built from 13 residues. The germline V gene encodes CDR1 SGHTA and CDR2 FQGTGA. This CDR3 reads CASGTANAGELFF. The DNA of the CDR3 is TGTGCCAGCGGGACGGCGAACGCCGGGGAGCTGTTTTTT. The full variable domain, completed using reference TRBV7-3 and TRBJ2-2, is GAGVSQTPSNKVTEKGKYVELRCDPISGHTALYWYRQSLGQGPEFLIYFQGTGAADDSGLPNDRFFAVRPEGSVSTLKIQRTERGDSAVYLCASGTANAGELFFGEGSRLTVL.

This clonotype was observed at least ten times. The chain uses TRBV5-1 and TRBJ1-2; D uncertain. Trimming pared 0 bases from V and 3 bases from J, leaving 9 bases between. Germline CDR1 and CDR2: SGHRS and YFSETQ. The CDR3 spans 14 residues. CDR3 DNA: TGCGCCAGCAGCTTGGAGGGAGAAGACTATGGCTACACCTTC. Protein product: CASSLEGEDYGYTF.

A word on this clonotype: Germline and junction disagree at one end, which may indicate a read error. The gene calls are TRBV7-2 and TRBJ2-3, with D hard to call. This CDR3 has 13 amino acids. In germline, CDR1 is SGHTA, CDR2 FQGNSA. This CDR3 is CASSPVLTDMQYF. CDR3 in DNA: TGTGCCAGCAGCCCCGTACTCACAGATATGCAGTATTTT.

This clonotype showed up just a few times. The chain has TRBV28 and TRBJ2-3; D may be TRBD2 (6 bases). The V end lost 8 bases, the J end lost 6 bases, and 15 bases lay between the germline ends. The CDR3 length is 13 residues. Looked up from germline, CDR1 is MDHEN and CDR2 is SYDVKM. The CDR3 here is CASFPRRGDTQYF. In nucleotides, the CDR3 is TGTGCCAGCTTCCCTAGGAGGGGCGATACGCAGTATTTT.

The rearrangement links TRBV20-1 to TRBJ2-3; no clear D. The CDR3 runs 14 residues. With 3 bases removed from V and 1 base from J, the gap between germline ends came to 11 bases. Germline CDR1 reads DFQATT; CDR2 reads SNEGSKA (reference sequence). The DNA for the CDR3 is TGCAGTGCTAGGTGGCCGTCGGGCACAGATACGCAGTATTTT. This codes for CSARWPSGTDTQYF.

This clonotype was seen more than once but under ten times. V usage is TRBV5-1 and J usage is TRBJ2-2; D remains ambiguous. The V and J ends lost 4 bases and 5 bases respectively, with 12 bases between them. The CDR3 consists of 14 residues. Germline lookup yields CDR1 SGHRS and CDR2 YFSETQ. Here the CDR3 reads CASSTSTPTGELFF. CDR3 nucleotide sequence: TGCGCCAGCAGCACATCGACACCAACCGGGGAGCTGTTTTTT.

At least ten counts were recorded for this clonotype. The chain employs TRBV12-3 or TRBV12-4 and TRBJ2-7; no firm D call. Trimming took off 5 bases at V and 2 bases at J, with 4 bases between the two ends. This CDR3 is 11 amino acids long. Here the CDR3 reads CASSQPYEQYF. CDR3 nucleotide sequence: TGTGCCAGCAGTCAACCCTACGAGCAGTACTTC.